These 13 T cell receptor beta chains were all obtained from the same sample, sequenced in a study of blood T cell repertoires in COVID-19. Clones were read by immunoSEQ multiplex PCR, and TCRdb kept only the in-frame ones, dropping some. The sample lists 130,000 to 150,000 clones; about four fifths were seen once. Sequenced input: peripheral blood. These receptors all stem from a man in his 70s who had recovered from COVID-19.

This chain joins TRBV15 and TRBJ2-7, with D perhaps matching TRBD1 (7 bases). This CDR3 is 15 amino acids long. V was shortened by 5 bases and J by 3 bases, with 17 bases between the two germline ends. Germline CDR1 reads LNHNV; CDR2 reads YYDKDF (reference sequence). CDR3: CATSSRQGGYYEQYF. For the CDR3, the DNA is TGTGCCACCAGCTCCCGACAGGGAGGATACTACGAGCAGTACTTC.

The chain carries TRBV11-2 and TRBJ1-3; 7 bases are shared with TRBD1. The CDR3 sequence is 16 residues long. The germline V gene has CDR1 SGHAT and CDR2 FQNNGV. With V trimmed by 5 bases and J by 2 bases, 9 bases remained unmatched. The CDR3 nucleotides read TGTGCCAGCAGCCAACAGGATGGACAGGCTGGAAACACCATATATTTT. Its translation: CASSQQDGQAGNTIYF.

This clone has just one count. The chain joins TRBV7-2 to TRBJ1-6; 7 bases are shared with TRBD1. The CDR3 is made up of 14 amino acids. Losses at the gene ends were 5 bases for V and 7 bases for J; bases not matched to a gene: 5. CDR1 SGHTA and CDR2 FQGNSA come from the germline V gene. This chain's CDR3 is CASSGTGENSPLHF. CDR3 sequence (DNA): TGTGCCAGCAGCGGCACAGGGGAAAATTCACCCCTCCACTTT.

The chain is built from TRBV11-3 and TRBJ2-2; TRBD2 matches 11 bases. The germline V gene encodes CDR1 SGHNT and CDR2 YENEEA. Losses at the gene ends were 5 bases for V and 1 base for J; bases not matched to a gene: 3. The CDR3 is 16 amino acids. The CDR3 coding sequence is TGTGCCAGCAGCCCGACTAGCGGGAAGAACACCGGGGAGCTGTTTTTT. This gives the protein CASSPTSGKNTGELFF.

The rearrangement joins TRBV27 to TRBJ1-2; D may be TRBD1 (6 bases). Trimming removed 7 bases at V and 4 bases at J, with 19 bases between. Germline loops: CDR1 MNHEY, CDR2 SMNVEV (reference sequence). The CDR3 sequence is 15 residues long. This CDR3 is CASTPRQAQGYGYTF. The CDR3 DNA is TGTGCCAGCACCCCACGACAGGCTCAAGGCTATGGCTACACCTTC.

The chain has TRBV2 and TRBJ2-5; D possibly corresponds to TRBD1 (5 bases). Germline V gives CDR1 SNHLY, CDR2 FYNNEI. The CDR3 loop spans 13 amino acids. V was shortened by 6 bases and J by 1 base, with 9 bases between the two germline ends. Here the CDR3 reads CASRTVLQETQYF. The CDR3 DNA reads as TGTGCCAGCAGGACAGTCCTCCAAGAGACCCAGTACTTC.

The genes are TRBV19 and TRBJ1-3; D ambiguous. The CDR3 covers 14 residues. V lost 8 bases and J lost 3, with 14 bases in between. The germline gives CDR1 LNHDA, CDR2 SQIVND (reference sequence). CDR3: CASGSGSRGNTIYF. The CDR3 region has the DNA TGTGCCAGTGGCTCCGGGTCTCGTGGAAACACCATATATTTT.

The chain recombines TRBV4-1 with TRBJ1-1; 8 bases map to TRBD1. The CDR3 is made up of 15 amino acids. Losses at the gene ends were 3 bases for V and 3 bases for J; bases not matched to a gene: 6. Per the germline V gene, CDR1 is MGHRA and CDR2 is YSYEKL. CDR3 sequence (DNA): TGCGCCAGCAGCCAGAGCCTACAGGGGGACACTGAAGCTTTCTTT. Residues: CASSQSLQGDTEAFF.

This rearrangement joins TRBV29-1 to TRBJ2-7; D is unresolved. Germline values: CDR1 SQVTM, CDR2 ANQGSEA. The length of the CDR3 is 13 residues. The germline V and J ends were trimmed by 3 bases and 6 bases, with 15 bases remaining between them. DNA of the CDR3: TGCAGCGTTGAGTCCAGGCCCCAATCCGAGCAGTACTTC. This codes for CSVESRPQSEQYF.

The V call is TRBV13, the J call TRBJ2-7; 10 bases are shared with TRBD1. This CDR3 comprises 15 residues. Trimming removed 2 bases from V and 6 bases from J; junction bases left unmatched: 7. Germline CDR1 and CDR2: PRHDT and FYEKMQ (reference sequence). The CDR3 DNA follows: TGTGCCAGCAGCTTATCTGGGACAGGGGAACGCGAGCAGTACTTC. Residues: CASSLSGTGEREQYF.

The chain links TRBV5-6 to TRBJ1-2; TRBD1 agrees at 7 bases. In germline, CDR1 is SGHDT, CDR2 YYEEEE. The CDR3 contains 15 residues. Germline trimming cut 4 bases from V and 8 bases from J; bases unmatched to any gene: 14. In nucleotides, the CDR3 is TGTGCCAGCAGCATCCGGGACAGAGACATTCCCGGCTACACCTTC. Residues: CASSIRDRDIPGYTF.

In DNA, the CDR3 is TGTGCCAGCAGTGATAGACACAGGGAAAGGGACATTCAGTACTTC. Amino acids: CASSDRHRERDIQYF. This rearrangement joins TRBV25-1 to TRBJ2-4; D perhaps matches TRBD1 (6 bases). V lost 3 bases, J lost 8 bases, and 17 bases lay in between. The germline V gene has CDR1 MGHDK and CDR2 SYGVNS. This CDR3 is built from 15 residues.

This clone was seen only a few times. This chain links TRBV29-1 with TRBJ1-2, with 7 positions matching TRBD1. CDR1 is SQVTM and CDR2 is ANQGSEA in the germline V gene. The CDR3 has 13 amino acids. V was pared by 4 bases and J by 8 bases, with 10 bases of the junction left unmatched. This CDR3 reads CSVGETGPVGYTF. CDR3 coding DNA: TGCAGCGTTGGGGAGACAGGGCCCGTGGGCTACACCTTC.